These T cell receptor beta chains were read from a single sample in a study of technical replicates of blood from a handful of donors. Data came from immunoSEQ multiplex PCR; TCRdb stores just in-frame clones and leaves some out. Of tens of thousands of clones in the sample, roughly 94% were seen once. The sample taken for sequencing was T cells isolated from PBMCs. The receptor set was obtained from a human donor in good health. Each CDR3 is given with its conserved first and last residue. D genes are given only for firm matches. Size is stated for part of the rows, as once, few or many counts, or as a class when the clone is expanded.

-	-	TRBV7-2	TRBJ2-1	TGTGCCAGCACCCCCGCTTTGGGCCATGAGCAGTTCTTC	CASTPALGHEQFF
-	TRBD1	TRBV4-1	TRBJ1-2	TGCGCCAGCAGCCAAGACTCGGCAAGGGACAGGAACTATGGCTACACCTTC	CASSQDSARDRNYGYTF
once	TRBD2	TRBV13	TRBJ2-1	TGTGCCAGCAGCTTAGGCGGGAGGGCCAGTTACAATGAGCAGTTCTTC	CASSLGGRASYNEQFF
-	TRBD2	TRBV28	TRBJ2-7	TGTGCCAGCAGTTTGACTAGCGGGACCGATTATTCCGACTTC	CASSLTSGTDYSDF
-	-	TRBV7-2	TRBJ2-3	TGTGCCAGCAGCTTATGGGGGGGCACAGATACGCAGTATTTT	CASSLWGGTDTQYF
-	TRBD1	TRBV4-1	TRBJ2-3	TGCGCCAGCAGCCTGCAGGGGGCGGGAGATACGCAGTATTTT	CASSLQGAGDTQYF
-	-	TRBV6-1	TRBJ1-3	TGTGCCAGCAAAGAGTTGCAGGGGTCTGGAAACACCATATATTTT	CASKELQGSGNTIYF
-	-	TRBV14	TRBJ2-1	TGTGCCAGCAGCCAAGAAATCTACAGATACAATGAGCAGTTCTTC	CASSQEIYRYNEQFF
-	TRBD2	TRBV4-1	TRBJ2-1	TGCGCCAGCGGGGGACTAGCGGGCTACGTCAATGAGCAGTTCTTC	CASGGLAGYVNEQFF
-	-	TRBV19	TRBJ2-1	TGTGCCAGTAGTGGGTTGCGGTCACCCTACAATGAGCAGTTCTTC	CASSGLRSPYNEQFF
-	-	TRBV7-8	TRBJ2-7	TGTGCCAGCAGCCTACACGACAGGATCAGCTCCTACGAGCAGTACTTC	CASSLHDRISSYEQYF
-	-	TRBV5-1	TRBJ1-1	TGCGCCAGCAGCTCCCCCCCACGGGGGACGAACACTGAAGCTTTCTTT	CASSSPPRGTNTEAFF
-	-	TRBV7-9	TRBJ2-3	TGTGCCAGCGGAGAGGGCACAGATACGCAGTATTTT	CASGEGTDTQYF
-	TRBD2	TRBV5-6	TRBJ2-5	TGTGCCAGCAGCTTGGCGGGGGGGCAAGAGACCCAGTACTTC	CASSLAGGQETQYF
-	-	TRBV4-1	TRBJ2-7	TGCGCCAGCAGCCAAGGGGGAGTCAACTACGAGCAGTACTTC	CASSQGGVNYEQYF
-	TRBD1	TRBV5-1	TRBJ2-7	TGCGCCAGCAGCTTAGGGACAGGATTCTCCTACGAGCAGTACTTC	CASSLGTGFSYEQYF
-	-	TRBV2	TRBJ2-5	TGTGCCAGCAGAGTGGGAGAAGAGACCCAGTACTTC	CASRVGEETQYF
-	-	TRBV19	TRBJ1-1	TGTGCCAGTACCCGAAAAGGCGGTTACACTGAAGCTTTCTTT	CASTRKGGYTEAFF
-	-	TRBV5-6	TRBJ2-7	TGTGCCAGCAGCTTGACTGCTAAGGTTTGGGAGTTCCACGAGCAGTACTTC	CASSLTAKVWEFHEQYF